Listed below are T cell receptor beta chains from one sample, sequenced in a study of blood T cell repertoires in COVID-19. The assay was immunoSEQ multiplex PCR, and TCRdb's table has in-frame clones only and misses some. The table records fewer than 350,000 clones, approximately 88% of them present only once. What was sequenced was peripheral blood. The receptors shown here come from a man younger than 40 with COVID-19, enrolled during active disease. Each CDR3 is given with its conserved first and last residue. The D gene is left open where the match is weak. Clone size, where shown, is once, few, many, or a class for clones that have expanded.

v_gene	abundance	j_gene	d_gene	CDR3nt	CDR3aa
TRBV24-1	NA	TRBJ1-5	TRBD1	TGTGCCACCAGTGATGACAGGGCTATGAACCAGCCCCAGCATTTT	CATSDDRAMNQPQHF
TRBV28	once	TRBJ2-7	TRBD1	TGTGCCAGCAGTACCGCTTGGGCCAAGACAGGGGGCGGCTACGAGCAGTACTTC	CASSTAWAKTGGGYEQYF
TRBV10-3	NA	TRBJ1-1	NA	TGTGCCATCAGTGAGTCTCTTCTGAGGGAAGCTTTCTTT	CAISESLLREAFF
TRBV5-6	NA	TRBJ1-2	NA	TGTGCCAGCTTTAGCGGGGGACACTATGGCTACACCTTC	CASFSGGHYGYTF
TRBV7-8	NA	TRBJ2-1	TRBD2	TGTGCCAGCAGCCCACTAGCGGGAGTTGTTGAGCAGTTCTTC	CASSPLAGVVEQFF
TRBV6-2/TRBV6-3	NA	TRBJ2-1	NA	TGTGCCAGCAGTTACTTCGGACAGACCACCTACAATGAGCAGTTCTTC	CASSYFGQTTYNEQFF
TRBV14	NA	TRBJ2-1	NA	TGTGCCAGCAGTCGCAACGAGGGCCTTCTCTTTTACAATGAGCAGTTCTTC	CASSRNEGLLFYNEQFF
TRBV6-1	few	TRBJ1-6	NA	TGTGCCAGCAGTGAAGACGGGAGCTCCTATAATTCACCCCTCCACTTT	CASSEDGSSYNSPLHF
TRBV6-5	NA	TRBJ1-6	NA	TGTGCCAGCATGGCGGGGGCGTCGAGGAATTCACCCCTCCACTTT	CASMAGASRNSPLHF
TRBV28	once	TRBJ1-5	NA	TGTGCCAGCAGTTTCCCGATGGGGCAGAGCAATCAGCCCCAGCATTTT	CASSFPMGQSNQPQHF
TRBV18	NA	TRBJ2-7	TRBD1	TGTGCCAGCTCACCCCCGGGACAGTATTCCTACGAGCAGTACTTC	CASSPPGQYSYEQYF
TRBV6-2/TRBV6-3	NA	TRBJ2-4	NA	TGTGCCAGCAGTTACGGGGGGTCCAAAAACATTCAGTACTTC	CASSYGGSKNIQYF
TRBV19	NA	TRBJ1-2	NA	TGTGCCAGTAGGCGAGAACCATCTCTAAGCGTCTATGGCTACACCTTC	CASRREPSLSVYGYTF
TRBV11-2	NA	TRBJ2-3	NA	TGTGCCAGCAGCTCCTTTGGGGCAGTAGATACGCAGTATTTT	CASSSFGAVDTQYF